A few counts support the clone carrying this TCR beta chain. The antigen is undetermined. This specimen belongs to a study of T-cell memory formation after mild COVID-19. Study-level points and caveats: Later expanders leaned CD4+, whereas day 15 to 85 contracting clones were balanced CD4/CD8.

TCR alpha and TCR beta cDNA libraries carrying sample barcodes and UMIs were produced by 5'RACE using constant-segment primers. One entry per CDR3 protein results from TCRdb running MiXCR on the 5' RACE reads. The sample yields roughly 450,000 distinct CDR3 sequences, 18% seen once. Trimming at V came to 5 bases and at J to 2 bases, leaving 9 bases not matched to a gene. In germline, CDR1 is SEHNR, CDR2 FQNEAQ (reference sequence). This CDR3 has 15 amino acids. The TCR originated in an adult woman who had mild COVID-19 (a few samples of this study predate the infection). Cell type and time point are not known. J is TRBJ2-7 and V is TRBV7-9; the match to TRBD1 covers 7 bases. The sequenced sample consisted of PBMCs or a T cell subset sorted from them (not recorded which). In DNA form, the CDR3 reads TGTGCCAGCAGCGGTTCCCGGGACAGCCCCTACGAGCAGTACTTC. It codes for CASSGSRDSPYEQYF. Drawing the rest from reference TRBV7-9 and TRBJ2-7, the complete variable domain is DTGVSQNPRHKITKRGQNVTFRCDPISEHNRLYWYRQTLGQGPEFLTYFQNEAQLEKSRLLSDRFSAERPKGSFSTLEIQRTEQGDSAMYLCASSGSRDSPYEQYFGPGTRLTVT.